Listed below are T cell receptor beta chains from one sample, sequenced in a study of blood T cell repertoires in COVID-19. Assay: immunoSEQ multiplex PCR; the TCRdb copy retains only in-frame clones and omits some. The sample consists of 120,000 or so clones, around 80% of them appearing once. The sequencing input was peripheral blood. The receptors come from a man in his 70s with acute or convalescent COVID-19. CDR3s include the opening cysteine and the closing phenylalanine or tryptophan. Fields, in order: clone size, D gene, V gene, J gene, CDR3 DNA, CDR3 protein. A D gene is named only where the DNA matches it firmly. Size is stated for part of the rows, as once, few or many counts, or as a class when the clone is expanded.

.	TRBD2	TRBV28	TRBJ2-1	TGTGCCAGCAGTTTCGCCCTAATTCGGACTAGTTTGGTTCTCAATGAGCAGTTCTTC	CASSFALIRTSLVLNEQFF
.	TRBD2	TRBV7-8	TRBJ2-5	TGTGCCAGCAGCTTACAAGCGGGGGACGGTGAGACCCAGTACTTC	CASSLQAGDGETQYF
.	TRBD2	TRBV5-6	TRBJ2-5	TGTGCCAGCAGCTCACCGAGCGGGGTTCAAGAGACCCAGTACTTC	CASSSPSGVQETQYF
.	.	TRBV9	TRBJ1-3	TGTGCCAGCAGCGGGGGCGCCCTTTCCTCTGGAAACACCATATATTTT	CASSGGALSSGNTIYF
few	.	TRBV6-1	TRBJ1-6	TGTGCCAGCAGTCCCGGTCCCGACCGGGTGCCCCTCCACTTT	CASSPGPDRVPLHF
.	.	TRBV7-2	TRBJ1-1	TGTGCCAGCAGCTTAGAAACGGGTGCGATGACTGAAGCTTTCTTT	CASSLETGAMTEAFF
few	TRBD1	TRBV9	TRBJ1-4	TGTGCCAGCAGCTTGGGACAGGGAAATGAAAAACTGTTTTTT	CASSLGQGNEKLFF
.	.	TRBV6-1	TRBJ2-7	TGTGCCAGCAGTGAAGACACAGGGTCCCTCTACGAGCAGTACTTC	CASSEDTGSLYEQYF
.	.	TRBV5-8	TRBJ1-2	TGTGCCAGCAGCTTGGACTGGGGCGCTAACTATGGCTACACCTTC	CASSLDWGANYGYTF
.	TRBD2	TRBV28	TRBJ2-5	TGTGCCAGCAGTTTAAGGCAGGGTAGCGGGGGGACCCAAGAGACCCAGTACTTC	CASSLRQGSGGTQETQYF
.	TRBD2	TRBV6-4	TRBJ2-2	TGTGCCAGCAGCCGCTCTCCGCTAGCGGGGGGGAGGTCAGCCGGGGAGCTGTTTTTT	CASSRSPLAGGRSAGELFF